The 24 T cell receptor beta chains below all came from one sample that was sequenced in a study of regulatory T cells in long-lasting Graves disease. CDR3-region Arm-PCR and iRepertoire HTBI primers produced the TCR beta libraries. TCRdb reanalysed the multiplex PCR reads using MiXCR and keeps one entry per CDR3 protein. The sample lists about 310,000 distinct CDR3 sequences, about 18% seen once, with around 36% in the top ten. The time point here: newly diagnosed GD, antithyroid drugs for less than 3 months. Scientists built the TCR library using RNA that was extracted from PBMCs. This specimen consisted of peripheral blood mononuclear cells (PBMCs), obtained at new diagnosis, from a patient treated with antithyroid drugs. These receptor sequences come from a female donor with Graves disease.

This clonotype was counted many times. The chain is built from TRBV7-8 and TRBJ2-5, with 12 bases lining up with TRBD2. V dropped 5 bases and J dropped 1; count of bases not matched to a gene: 5. From germline, CDR1 is SGHVS and CDR2 FQNEAQ. The CDR3 is 16 residues long. CDR3 loop: CASSLRLAGVQETQYF. CDR3 in DNA: TGTGCCAGCAGCCTGAGACTAGCGGGGGTCCAAGAGACCCAGTACTTC.

This clonotype was recorded a few times. Germline and junction disagree at one end, which may indicate a read error. The V and J genes are TRBV18 and TRBJ1-1; a weak D match, TRBD1 (6 bases). Germline V gives CDR1 KGHSH, CDR2 LQKENI. There are 15 residues in the CDR3. The CDR3 DNA reads TGTGTCAGCTCACCACGGGGGCAGGGCGGCACTGAAGCTTTCTTT. Residues: CVSSPRGQGGTEAFF. The full variable domain, rest sourced from reference TRBV18 and TRBJ1-1, is NAGVMQNPRHLVRRRGQEARLRCSPMKGHSHVYWYRQLPEEGLKFMVYLQKENIIDESGMPKERFSAEFPKEGPSILRIQQVVRGDSAAYFCVSSPRGQGGTEAFFGQGTRLTVV.

Here the CDR3 DNA reads TGTGCCAGCAGCTTAGAGGGGAGGAGGATTACTAATGAAAAACTGTTTTTT. Protein: CASSLEGRRITNEKLFF. This sequence joins TRBV7-8 and TRBJ1-4; D may be TRBD1 (5 bases). The V gene lost 1 base and the J gene lost 2 bases, with 14 bases spanning the gap. Germline V gene data show CDR1 as SGHVS and CDR2 as FQNEAQ. The CDR3 is made up of 17 amino acids.

This clonotype was seen at least ten times. The chain recombines TRBV20-1 with TRBJ2-1, with 10 bases fitting TRBD2. The J segment lost 9 bases and the V segment lost 3 bases, leaving 5 bases of the junction unmatched. Per the germline V gene, CDR1 is DFQATT and CDR2 is SNEGSKA (reference sequence). The CDR3 is made up of 13 amino acids. The CDR3 DNA follows: TGCAGTGCTAGCCGGACTAGCGGTGGTGAGCAGTTCTTC. Encoded protein: CSASRTSGGEQFF.

The CDR3 coding sequence is TGTGCCAGCAGTTCCGGACTAGCGGGGTGGGGCACCGGGGAGCTGTTTTTT. Protein product: CASSSGLAGWGTGELFF. The gene calls are TRBV27 and TRBJ2-2; 12 nucleotides agree with TRBD2. The CDR3 length is 17 residues. Germline CDR1 and CDR2: MNHEY and SMNVEV (reference sequence). V lost 4 bases, J lost 4 bases, and 7 bases stayed unmatched.

This clonotype was seen at least ten times. The V call is TRBV12-3 or TRBV12-4, the J call TRBJ2-1; 12 bases agree with TRBD2. With V trimmed by 5 bases and J by 8 bases, 4 bases remained unmatched. This CDR3 has 14 amino acids. CDR3 region: CASSTLAGGYEQFF. As DNA, the CDR3 is TGTGCCAGCAGTACACTAGCGGGAGGCTATGAGCAGTTCTTC.

The rearrangement links TRBV6-2 or TRBV6-3 to TRBJ2-7, with a possible D match to TRBD1 (5 bases). Trimming left V 7 bases short and J 0 bases short, with 16 bases between. Per germline, CDR1 MNHEY and CDR2 SVGEGT. The CDR3 runs to 15 residues. Written as DNA, the CDR3 is TGTGCCAGCAAAGAGAATTTGGGGCTCTCCTACGAGCAGTACTTC. This encodes CASKENLGLSYEQYF.

Regarding this clonotype: A much larger clonotype is one base distant, so this may be a read error. This chain connects TRBV19 to TRBJ2-7; 8 nucleotides line up with TRBD1. Germline V gives CDR1 LNHDA, CDR2 SQIVND (reference sequence). The CDR3 consists of 13 residues. The V segment lost 6 bases and the J segment 7 bases; nucleotides outside the gene matches: 8. CDR3 loop: CASSHPGGREQYF. CDR3 nucleotides: TGTGCCAGTAGCCACCCAGGGGGCAGGGAGCAGTACTTC.

Points on this clonotype: It is likely a read error: a sequence one base away is far more abundant. The chain combines TRBV7-8 with TRBJ2-2; 7 positions match TRBD2. In germline, CDR1 is SGHVS, CDR2 FQNEAQ. The V and J ends lost 8 bases and 1 base, in that order; junction bases with no gene match: 7. This CDR3 spans 15 amino acids. The CDR3 sequence: CASGGGPLNTGELFF. The CDR3 nucleotides are TGTGCCAGCGGGGGGGGACCGCTGAACACCGGGGAGCTGTTTTTT.

This clonotype was detected many times. The J gene is TRBJ2-1, the V gene TRBV11-1; 14 bases line up with TRBD2. The CDR3 totals 15 residues. Germline CDR1 reads SGHAT; CDR2 reads FQDESV (reference sequence). The junction had 2 bases not matched to a gene; V was cut back by 4 bases and J by 6 bases. The chain's CDR3 is CASSSTSGRANEQFF. In nucleotides, the CDR3 is TGTGCCAGCAGCTCGACTAGCGGGAGGGCCAATGAGCAGTTCTTC.

The chain links TRBV24-1 to TRBJ2-1; 15 bases map to TRBD2. CDR1 is KGHDR, CDR2 SFDVKD, per germline. The V segment lost 1 base and the J segment 9 bases; nucleotides outside the gene matches: 18. The CDR3 covers 21 residues. Here the CDR3 DNA reads TGTGCCACCAGTGATTTCTCACCGGCGGGACTAGCGGGAGGACGACGGGGTGAGCAGTTCTTC. Translating it yields CATSDFSPAGLAGGRRGEQFF.

This clonotype has a count of ten or more. The chain couples TRBV5-1 to TRBJ1-1; D might be TRBD1 (5 bases). This CDR3 has 17 amino acids. Looked up from germline, CDR1 is SGHRS and CDR2 is YFSETQ. V was pared by 0 bases and J by 3 bases, with 18 bases between. CDR3 protein: CASSLDSIGDGDTEAFF. DNA of the CDR3: TGCGCCAGCAGCTTGGACTCTATTGGGGACGGGGACACTGAAGCTTTCTTT.

This clonotype was seen at least ten times. The chain recombines TRBV7-3 with TRBJ2-3; the match to TRBD2 covers 16 bases. Germline V gene data show CDR1 as SGHTA and CDR2 as FQGTGA. V lost 3 bases to trimming and J lost 3 bases; unmatched junction nucleotides: 9. The CDR3 has 19 amino acids. Here the CDR3 reads CASSLGLAGGPSGTDTQYF. CDR3 bases: TGTGCCAGCAGCTTGGGACTAGCGGGAGGGCCGTCGGGAACAGATACGCAGTATTTT.

In the case of this clonotype: A far larger clone is one base from this, pointing to a likely read error. The chain employs TRBV10-3 and TRBJ2-5; 10 bases map to TRBD2. The CDR3 is 19 residues long. After removal of 3 bases from V and 11 bases from J, the junction contained 24 bases not matched to a gene. Germline values: CDR1 ENHRY, CDR2 SYGVKD. The CDR3 DNA is TGTGCCATCAGTGATAAGTCTCCAGGAGTAGCGGGAGGTTGGAATGAGCAGTACTTC. It codes for CAISDKSPGVAGGWNEQYF.

This clonotype occurred many times. The V gene is TRBV3-1, the J gene TRBJ2-5; TRBD2 might be the D (5 bases). The germline V and J ends were trimmed by 2 bases and 3 bases, with 10 bases remaining between them. This CDR3 comprises 14 residues. Germline CDR1 and CDR2: LGHDT and YNNKEL (reference sequence). The CDR3 DNA reads as TGTGCCAGCAGCCAAAACGAGAGGGAAGAGACCCAGTACTTC. This gives the protein CASSQNEREETQYF.

Ten or more counts support this clonotype. V gene TRBV20-1 combines with J gene TRBJ2-3, with D tentatively TRBD2 (6 bases). CDR1 is DFQATT, CDR2 SNEGSKA, per germline (reference sequence). This CDR3 spans 16 amino acids. The V and J ends lost 0 bases and 1 base respectively, with 14 bases between them. The CDR3 bases are TGCAGTGCTAGAGATCAGCGGGCTACTCGCACAGATACGCAGTATTTT. Translation: CSARDQRATRTDTQYF.

This clonotype was seen at least ten times. J is TRBJ2-2 and V is TRBV7-2; D gene ambiguous. V dropped 1 base and J dropped 3 bases, with 6 bases sitting between them. CDR3 length equals 14 residues. Germline CDR1 is SGHTA and CDR2 is FQGNSA. The CDR3 reads CASSLESDTGELFF. CDR3 in DNA: TGTGCCAGCAGCTTAGAGTCCGACACCGGGGAGCTGTTTTTT.

This clonotype was seen repeatedly, ten times or more. The germline gene is not matched at one end of the junction; a read error may be the cause. This chain links TRBV11-2 with TRBJ2-1, with a possible D match to TRBD2 (5 bases). The CDR3 loop spans 15 amino acids. Germline assignment: CDR1 SGHAT and CDR2 FQNNGV. The DNA of the CDR3 is TGCGCCAGCAGCCAAAATGAGGGCTCCTACAATGAGCAGTTCTTC. Its translation is CASSQNEGSYNEQFF.

This clonotype was seen more than once but under ten times. The chain uses TRBV19 and TRBJ1-1, with a possible D match to TRBD1 (5 bases). CDR3 length: 14 amino acids. V gave up 4 bases and J gave up 0 bases, with 9 bases separating them. Germline loops: CDR1 LNHDA, CDR2 SQIVND (reference sequence). This CDR3 is CASSTLGVNTEAFF. The CDR3 DNA reads as TGTGCCAGTAGTACCTTAGGGGTGAACACTGAAGCTTTCTTT.

The table lists this clonotype with many counts. This chain links TRBV20-1 with TRBJ1-1; no definite D call. Germline V CDR1 and CDR2: DFQATT, SNEGSKA (reference sequence). Trimming took 0 bases from V and 10 from J, leaving 15 bases between them. The CDR3 is 13 amino acids. CDR3 DNA: TGCAGTGCTAGAGATCCTAACCACATTGCAGCTTTCTTT. It codes for CSARDPNHIAAFF.

This clonotype was detected many times. The chain joins TRBV2 to TRBJ2-4, with a weak D call TRBD2 (6 bases). Trimming left V 6 bases short and J 1 base short, with 13 bases between. This CDR3 has 15 amino acids. The germline CDR1 and CDR2 sequences are SNHLY and FYNNEI. CDR3 amino acids: CASSPPGRAKNIQYF. DNA of the CDR3: TGTGCCAGCAGCCCACCGGGGAGGGCCAAAAACATTCAGTACTTC.

This clonotype appeared many times. The chain carries TRBV7-2 and TRBJ2-5, with a possible D match to TRBD2 (6 bases). Germline values: CDR1 SGHTA, CDR2 FQGNSA. This CDR3 contains 13 residues. V dropped 4 bases and J dropped 4 bases, with 10 bases sitting between them. DNA of the CDR3: TGTGCCAGCAGCTCGGAGGGCCGAGAGACCCAGTACTTC. This sequence encodes CASSSEGRETQYF.

This clonotype appeared many times. The rearrangement joins TRBV12-3 or TRBV12-4 to TRBJ2-5; D may be TRBD2 (5 bases). The ends were cut back, 8 bases at V and 4 bases at J, with 23 bases in the middle. This CDR3 spans 16 amino acids. In DNA, the CDR3 is TGTGCCAGCTCCCTCTCCCCCCCGGAGGCGCTAGAGACCCAGTACTTC. This codes for CASSLSPPEALETQYF.

This clonotype was detected a few times. The chain combines TRBV12-3 or TRBV12-4 with TRBJ2-1; D possibly uses TRBD1 or TRBD2 (6 bases each). The CDR3 is 14 residues long. V lost 1 base, J lost 10 bases, and 14 bases lay in between. Here the CDR3 reads CASSLVGGLWEQFF. DNA of the CDR3: TGTGCCAGCAGTTTAGTTGGGGGGCTGTGGGAGCAGTTCTTC.